Presented here are 9 T cell receptor beta chains from one specimen sequenced in a study of blood T cell repertoires in COVID-19. Libraries were prepared by immunoSEQ multiplex PCR; TCRdb keeps only in-frame clonotypes and omits some of them. There are 200,000 to 300,000 clones in the sample; about nine tenths occur only once, and roughly 3% lies in the top ten. Source material: PBMCs or T cells enriched from blood (not recorded which). All receptors come from a woman between 18 and 29 years old who had recovered from COVID-19.

This clone was detected only a few times. The CDR3 DNA follows: TGTGCCAGCAGTTTGTATTCTGGAAACACCATATATTTT. Residues: CASSLYSGNTIYF. The chain recombines TRBV28 with TRBJ1-3; no reliable D call. The CDR3 length is 13 residues. The V end was cut by 3 bases, the J end by 1 base, with 4 bases between. CDR1 is MDHEN and CDR2 is SYDVKM in the germline V gene.

This chain links TRBV6-1 with TRBJ2-1, with 7 bases that match TRBD1. The CDR3 loop spans 14 amino acids. Germline values: CDR1 MNHNS, CDR2 SASEGT. After removal of 2 bases from V and 3 bases from J, the junction contained 1 base not matched to a gene. CDR3 amino acids: CASSETGDYNEQFF. DNA for the CDR3: TGTGCCAGCAGTGAAACAGGGGACTACAATGAGCAGTTCTTC.

The chain uses TRBV20-1 and TRBJ1-1, with D tentatively TRBD1 (5 bases). CDR3 size: 11 residues. Looked up from germline, CDR1 is DFQATT and CDR2 is SNEGSKA (reference sequence). Written as DNA, the CDR3 is TGCAGCGGACAAGGGAACACTGAAGCTTTCTTT. It codes for CSGQGNTEAFF.

The chain links TRBV3-1 (or the pseudogene TRBV3-2) to TRBJ2-1; 10 bases are shared with TRBD2. The CDR3 totals 21 residues. Trimming cost V 4 bases and J 0 bases; bases outside gene matches: 18. The germline V gene has CDR1 LGHDT and CDR2 YNNKEL (reference sequence). The CDR3 loop reads CASSLEASGSSSLNSYNEQFF. CDR3 sequence (DNA): TGTGCCAGCAGCCTTGAGGCTAGCGGGAGTAGTAGCCTGAACTCCTACAATGAGCAGTTCTTC.

J is TRBJ2-5 and V is TRBV7-9, with D possibly being TRBD1 (6 bases). Germline V gene data show CDR1 as SEHNR and CDR2 as FQNEAQ (reference sequence). The CDR3 has 16 amino acids. The V end was cut by 4 bases, the J end by 7 bases, with 22 bases between. CDR3: CASSSRQLGGSGTQYF. The CDR3 coding sequence is TGTGCCAGCAGCTCGAGACAGTTAGGGGGATCGGGGACCCAGTACTTC. Drawing the rest from reference TRBV7-9 and TRBJ2-5, the complete variable domain is DTGVSQNPRHKITKRGQNVTFRCDPISEHNRLYWYRQTLGQGPEFLTYFQNEAQLEKSRLLSDRFSAERPKGSFSTLEIQRTEQGDSAMYLCASSSRQLGGSGTQYFGPGTRLLVL.

The V call is TRBV5-4, the J call TRBJ2-1, with 10 bases identical to TRBD2. There are 17 residues in the CDR3. Germline V lookup: CDR1 SGHNT, CDR2 YYREEE (reference sequence). V shed 0 bases, J shed 6 bases, and the junction held 9 bases outside the gene matches. For the CDR3, the DNA is TGTGCCAGCAGCTTGGACCCAACTAGCGGGACGACCAATGAGCAGTTCTTC. Protein sequence: CASSLDPTSGTTNEQFF.

V gene TRBV7-2 combines with J gene TRBJ2-7; D perhaps matches TRBD2 (6 bases). V lost 5 bases to trimming and J lost 0 bases, with 14 bases between them. Germline V gene sequence: CDR1 SGHTA, CDR2 FQGNSA. The CDR3 totals 15 residues. The CDR3: CASSGGTGTSYEQYF. CDR3 bases: TGTGCCAGCAGCGGGGGGACTGGCACCTCCTACGAGCAGTACTTC.

This clone is a singleton in its sample. This sample includes further DNA sequences coding for the same CDR3. The chain carries TRBV5-1 and TRBJ1-3, with TRBD1 matching over 7 bases. Per the germline V gene, CDR1 is SGHRS and CDR2 is YFSETQ. The ends lost 0 bases at V and 3 bases at J; junction bases unmatched: 0. The CDR3 extends over 14 amino acids. CDR3 DNA sequence: TGCGCCAGCAGCTTGGGACAGGGTGGAAACACCATATATTTT. It codes for CASSLGQGGNTIYF.

This clone has a single count. The rearrangement joins TRBV7-3 to TRBJ2-1; tentative D call: TRBD2 (6 bases). Germline V gene lookup returns CDR1 SGHTA and CDR2 FQGTGA. Trimming stripped 0 bases from V and 4 bases from J, with 19 bases between. The CDR3 is made up of 18 amino acids. CDR3 protein: CASSLTSGLATKYNEQFF. The CDR3 DNA reads TGTGCCAGCAGCTTAACGTCCGGGCTAGCGACCAAGTACAATGAGCAGTTCTTC.